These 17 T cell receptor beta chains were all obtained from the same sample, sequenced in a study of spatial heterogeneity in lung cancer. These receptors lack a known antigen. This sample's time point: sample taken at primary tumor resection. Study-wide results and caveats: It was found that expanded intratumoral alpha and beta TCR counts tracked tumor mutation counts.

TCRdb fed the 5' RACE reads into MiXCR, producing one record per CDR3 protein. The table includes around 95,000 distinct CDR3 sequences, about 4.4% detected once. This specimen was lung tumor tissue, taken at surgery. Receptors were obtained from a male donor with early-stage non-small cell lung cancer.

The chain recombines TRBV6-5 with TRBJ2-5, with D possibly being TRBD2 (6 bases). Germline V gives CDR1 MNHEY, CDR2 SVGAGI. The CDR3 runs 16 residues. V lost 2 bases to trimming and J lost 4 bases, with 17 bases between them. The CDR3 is CASSYRGSLGPETQYF. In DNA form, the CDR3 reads TGTGCCAGCAGTTACCGGGGGTCCCTCGGTCCAGAGACCCAGTACTTC.

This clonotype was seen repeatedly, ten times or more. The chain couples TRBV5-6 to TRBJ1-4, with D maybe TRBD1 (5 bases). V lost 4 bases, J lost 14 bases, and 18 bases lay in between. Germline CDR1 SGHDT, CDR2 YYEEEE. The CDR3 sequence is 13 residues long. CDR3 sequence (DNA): TGTGCCAGCAGCAGCGACAGTTCTGGGAAGCTGTTTTTT. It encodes CASSSDSSGKLFF.

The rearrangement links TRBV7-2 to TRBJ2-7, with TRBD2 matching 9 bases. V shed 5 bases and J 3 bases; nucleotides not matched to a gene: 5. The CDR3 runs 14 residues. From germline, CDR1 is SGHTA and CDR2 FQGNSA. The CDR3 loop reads CASSPGLAFYEQYF. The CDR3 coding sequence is TGTGCCAGCAGCCCGGGACTAGCTTTCTACGAGCAGTACTTC.

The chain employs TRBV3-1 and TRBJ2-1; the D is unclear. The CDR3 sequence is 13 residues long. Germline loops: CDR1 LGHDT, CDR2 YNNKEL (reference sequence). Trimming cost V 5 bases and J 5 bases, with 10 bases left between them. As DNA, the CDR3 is TGTGCCAGCAGCTACGGACCTAACAATGAGCAGTTCTTC. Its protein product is CASSYGPNNEQFF.

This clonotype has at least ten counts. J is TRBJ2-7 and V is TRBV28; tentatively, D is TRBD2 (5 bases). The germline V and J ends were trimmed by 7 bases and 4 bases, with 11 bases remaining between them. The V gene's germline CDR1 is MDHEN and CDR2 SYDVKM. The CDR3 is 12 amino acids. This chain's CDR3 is CASKVRGYEQYF. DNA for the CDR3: TGTGCCAGCAAAGTCCGGGGTTACGAGCAGTACTTC.

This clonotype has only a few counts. CDR3 region: CASRPQGGEGSPLHF. The DNA for the CDR3 is TGTGCCAGCAGGCCTCAGGGGGGGGAAGGTTCACCCCTCCACTTT. The rearrangement links TRBV6-6 to TRBJ1-6; TRBD1 aligns across 7 bases. V shed 6 bases and J 9 bases; nucleotides not matched to a gene: 11. From germline, CDR1 is MNHNY and CDR2 SVGAGI (reference sequence). The CDR3 contains 15 residues.

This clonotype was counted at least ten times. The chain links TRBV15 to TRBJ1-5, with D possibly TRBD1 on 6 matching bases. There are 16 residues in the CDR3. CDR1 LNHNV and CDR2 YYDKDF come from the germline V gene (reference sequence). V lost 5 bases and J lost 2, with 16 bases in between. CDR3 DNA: TGTGCCACCAGCTCCCGAAGGGGGGGGGGCAATCAGCCCCAGCATTTT. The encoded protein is CATSSRRGGGNQPQHF.

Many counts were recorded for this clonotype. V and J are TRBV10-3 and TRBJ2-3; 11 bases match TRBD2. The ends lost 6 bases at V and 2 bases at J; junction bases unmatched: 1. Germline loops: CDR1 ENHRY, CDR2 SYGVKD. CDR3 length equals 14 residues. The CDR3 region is CAIRGLADTDTQYF. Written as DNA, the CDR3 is TGTGCCATCAGGGGACTAGCGGACACAGATACGCAGTATTTT.

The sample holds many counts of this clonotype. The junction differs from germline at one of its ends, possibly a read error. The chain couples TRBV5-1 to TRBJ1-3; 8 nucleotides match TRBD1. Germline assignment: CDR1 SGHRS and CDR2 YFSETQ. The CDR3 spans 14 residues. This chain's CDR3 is CASSLSDQAGTGTF. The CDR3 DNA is TGCGCCAGCAGCTTGTCCGACCAGGCCGGGACAGGTACTTTT.

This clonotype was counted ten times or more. The CDR3 nucleotides are TGTGCCACCAGTGATTTAACCCGGGGGTGCGGCAATCAGCCCCAGCATTTT. Protein: CATSDLTRGCGNQPQHF. The chain combines TRBV24-1 with TRBJ1-5, with a tentative D call TRBD1 (5 bases). Trimming left V 1 base short and J 2 bases short, with 14 bases between. There are 17 residues in the CDR3. Germline lookup yields CDR1 KGHDR and CDR2 SFDVKD.

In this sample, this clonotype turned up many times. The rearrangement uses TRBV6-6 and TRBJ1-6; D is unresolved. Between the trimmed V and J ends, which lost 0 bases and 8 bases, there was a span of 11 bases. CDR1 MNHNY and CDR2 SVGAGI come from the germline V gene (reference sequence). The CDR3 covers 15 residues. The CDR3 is CASSYSPEGDSPLHF. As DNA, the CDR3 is TGTGCCAGCAGTTACTCGCCCGAGGGCGATTCACCCCTCCACTTT.

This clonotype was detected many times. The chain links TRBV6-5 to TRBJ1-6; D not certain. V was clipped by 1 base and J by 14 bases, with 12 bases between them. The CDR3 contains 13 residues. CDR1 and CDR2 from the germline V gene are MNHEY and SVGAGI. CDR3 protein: CASSYLWAPTLHF. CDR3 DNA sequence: TGTGCCAGCAGTTACTTGTGGGCACCCACCCTCCACTTT.

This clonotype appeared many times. The CDR3 spells CASRQGFTDTQYF. For the CDR3, the DNA is TGTGCCAGCCGGCAGGGATTCACAGATACGCAGTATTTT. The chain joins TRBV2 to TRBJ2-3; D perhaps matches TRBD1 (5 bases). The germline gives CDR1 SNHLY, CDR2 FYNNEI. The CDR3 runs to 13 residues. The V end lost 8 bases, the J end lost 2 bases, and 11 bases lay between the germline ends. Using reference TRBV2 and TRBJ2-3 for the parts outside the CDR3, the full variable domain is EPEVTQTPSHQVTQMGQEVILRCVPISNHLYFYWYRQILGQKVEFLVSFYNNEISEKSEIFDDQFSVERPDGSNFTLKIRSTKLEDSAMYFCASRQGFTDTQYFGPGTRLTVL.

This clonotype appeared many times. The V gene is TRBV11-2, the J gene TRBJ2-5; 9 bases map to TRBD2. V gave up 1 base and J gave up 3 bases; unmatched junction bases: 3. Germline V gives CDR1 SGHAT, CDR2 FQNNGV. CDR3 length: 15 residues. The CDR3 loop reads CASSLGPSGEETQYF. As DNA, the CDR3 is TGTGCCAGCAGCTTAGGCCCTAGCGGGGAAGAGACCCAGTACTTC.

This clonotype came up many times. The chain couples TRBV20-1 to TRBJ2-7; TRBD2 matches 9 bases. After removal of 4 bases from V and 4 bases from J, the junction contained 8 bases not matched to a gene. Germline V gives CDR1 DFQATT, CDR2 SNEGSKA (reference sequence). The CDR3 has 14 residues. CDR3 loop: CSATTGTSSYEQYF. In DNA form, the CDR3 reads TGCAGTGCTACAACCGGGACTAGCTCGTACGAGCAGTACTTC.

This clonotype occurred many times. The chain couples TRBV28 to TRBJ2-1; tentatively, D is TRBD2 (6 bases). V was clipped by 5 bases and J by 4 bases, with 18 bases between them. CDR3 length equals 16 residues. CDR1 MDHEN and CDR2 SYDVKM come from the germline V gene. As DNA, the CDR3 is TGTGCCAGCAGTCCTACACGGGAGTGGATATACAATGAGCAGTTCTTC. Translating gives CASSPTREWIYNEQFF.

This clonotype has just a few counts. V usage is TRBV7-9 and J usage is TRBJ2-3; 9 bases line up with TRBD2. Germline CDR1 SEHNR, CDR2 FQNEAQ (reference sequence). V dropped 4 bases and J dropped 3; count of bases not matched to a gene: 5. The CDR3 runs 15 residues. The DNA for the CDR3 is TGTGCCAGCAGCTATAGCGGGAGCTGGACAGATACGCAGTATTTT. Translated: CASSYSGSWTDTQYF.